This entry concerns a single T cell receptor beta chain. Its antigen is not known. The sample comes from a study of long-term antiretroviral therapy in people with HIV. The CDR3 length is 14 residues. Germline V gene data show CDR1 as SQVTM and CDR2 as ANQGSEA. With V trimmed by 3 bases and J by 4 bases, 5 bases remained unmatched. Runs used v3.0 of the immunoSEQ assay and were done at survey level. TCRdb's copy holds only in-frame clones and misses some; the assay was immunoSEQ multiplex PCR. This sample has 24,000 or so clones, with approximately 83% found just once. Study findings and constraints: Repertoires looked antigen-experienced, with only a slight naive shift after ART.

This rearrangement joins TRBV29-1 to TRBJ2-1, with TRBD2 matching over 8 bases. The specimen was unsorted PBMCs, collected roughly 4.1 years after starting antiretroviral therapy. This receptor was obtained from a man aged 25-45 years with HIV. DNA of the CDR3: TGCAGCGTTGATCCTAGCGGGCCTTACAATGAGCAGTTCTTC. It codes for CSVDPSGPYNEQFF.